Listed below are T cell receptor beta chains from one sample, sequenced in a study of blood T cell repertoires in COVID-19. Sequencing was performed with immunoSEQ multiplex PCR; in TCRdb, only in-frame clones are kept and a portion is missing. Found here are 100,000 to 150,000 clones, approximately 74% of them singletons; the top ten hold approximately 5.7%. The specimen was peripheral blood. The receptors come from a man aged 60 to 75 with acute or convalescent COVID-19. Each CDR3 is given with its conserved first and last residue. A D gene is named only where the DNA matches it firmly. Clone size is stated in some rows and not others, as once, few, many or a class when expanded.

clone_size	cdr3_length	d_call	j_call	v_call	cdr3_nt	cdr3_aa
-	15	-	TRBJ1-4	TRBV5-1	TGCGCCAGCAGCTTGGTCGGGGGTGGAAATGAAAAACTGTTTTTT	CASSLVGGGNEKLFF
-	14	TRBD1	TRBJ1-2	TRBV27	TGTGCCAGCAGAGGGACAGGGGGCAGGTATGGCTACACCTTC	CASRGTGGRYGYTF
-	17	TRBD1	TRBJ2-6	TRBV11-3	TGTGCCAGCAGCCCAGGGACAGGGGGCTCTGGGGCCAACGTCCTGACTTTC	CASSPGTGGSGANVLTF
-	18	TRBD1	TRBJ1-4	TRBV23-1	TGCGCCAGCAGTCAATCAGAACAGGGGGCAAGCGGGCGGGAAAAACTGTTTTTT	CASSQSEQGASGREKLFF
-	14	-	TRBJ2-2	TRBV2	TGTGCCTCCTGGCGGGACAGCAACACCGGGGAGCTGTTTTTT	CASWRDSNTGELFF
-	15	TRBD2	TRBJ2-7	TRBV19	TGTGCCAGTAGTAGGACTAGCGGGGGCCTCTACGAGCAGTACTTC	CASSRTSGGLYEQYF
-	15	TRBD1	TRBJ2-1	TRBV29-1	TGCAGCGTTTCTACAGGACAGGGGGCTACCAATGAGCAGTTCTTC	CSVSTGQGATNEQFF
once	14	-	TRBJ1-4	TRBV6-5	TGTGCCAGCACCACGGGGGGAGTGGGTGAAAAACTGTTTTTT	CASTTGGVGEKLFF
-	16	-	TRBJ1-1	TRBV5-1	TGCGCCAGCAGCTTGGAGGCAGGCCGGCAGAACACTGAAGCTTTCTTT	CASSLEAGRQNTEAFF
few	16	-	TRBJ2-2	TRBV10-1	TGCGCCAGCAGTGAATCTCGCCTAATTTCAACCGGGGAGCTGTTTTTT	CASSESRLISTGELFF
-	15	TRBD1	TRBJ1-1	TRBV28	TGTGCCAGCAGTCGGGGACAGGCATATCTCACTGAAGCTTTCTTT	CASSRGQAYLTEAFF
-	16	-	TRBJ1-6	TRBV21-1	TGTGCCAGCAGCAAGCTACAGGGGAACAGGGATTCACCCCTCCACTTT	CASSKLQGNRDSPLHF
-	15	-	TRBJ1-2	TRBV4-1	TGCGCCAGCAGCCAAGCTGCACCGCTATCCTATGGCTACACCTTC	CASSQAAPLSYGYTF
-	18	TRBD1	TRBJ1-6	TRBV19	TGTGCCAGTAGTGGGGGACAGGGGGCGAGCTCCTATAATTCACCCCTCCACTTT	CASSGGQGASSYNSPLHF
-	13	-	TRBJ1-5	TRBV9	TGTGCCAGCAGCGGACCGACAGGACAGCCCCAGCATTTT	CASSGPTGQPQHF
-	13	-	TRBJ2-1	TRBV7-3	TGTGCCAGCAGCCTGGGAGCATCCCGTGAGCAGTTCTTC	CASSLGASREQFF
many	14	-	TRBJ2-3	TRBV18	TGTGCCAGCTCGCCAGGGGCTAGCACAGATACGCAGTATTTT	CASSPGASTDTQYF
-	13	-	TRBJ1-5	TRBV29-1	TGCAGCGTTGGAAGCGGGGGCAATCAGCCCCAGCATTTT	CSVGSGGNQPQHF
-	15	-	TRBJ1-2	TRBV18	TGTGCCAGCTCACCAGTCGGCGACTCTAACTATGGCTACACCTTC	CASSPVGDSNYGYTF
-	11	-	TRBJ2-7	TRBV11-3	TGTGCCAGCAGCTTAGTATACGAGCAGTACTTC	CASSLVYEQYF
-	16	-	TRBJ1-6	TRBV5-5	TGTGCCAGCAGCCTGGACGGCCGCTCGGGTAATTCACCCCTCCACTTT	CASSLDGRSGNSPLHF
-	15	-	TRBJ1-2	TRBV5-1	TGCGCCAGCAGCGCTGACAGGTTTTTGAACTATGGCTACACCTTC	CASSADRFLNYGYTF
-	18	-	TRBJ1-4	TRBV7-2	TGTGCCAGCAGCACCCCCGACAGGTTGAACCCAACTAATGAAAAACTGTTTTTT	CASSTPDRLNPTNEKLFF
-	13	-	TRBJ2-3	TRBV30	TGTGCCTGGGCGACCGCGGCTCCCGGTACGCAGTATTTT	CAWATAAPGTQYF
-	19	-	TRBJ1-6	TRBV14	TGTGCCAGCAGCCCTCGGGGTGATTATAGGAGCTCCTATAATTCACCCCTCCACTTT	CASSPRGDYRSSYNSPLHF
-	12	-	TRBJ2-1	TRBV28	TGTGCCAGCAGTTCCTTCGCGTATGAGCAGTTCTTC	CASSSFAYEQFF
-	18	TRBD1	TRBJ1-1	TRBV19	TGTGCCAGTAGTACGTACTACGTAACGAACAGGGGGAACACTGAAGCTTTCTTT	CASSTYYVTNRGNTEAFF
once	14	-	TRBJ2-7	TRBV7-8	TGTGCCAGCAGCCTCCGGGACACCACCTACGAGCAGTACTTC	CASSLRDTTYEQYF
few	17	-	TRBJ2-7	TRBV3-1/TRBV3-2	TGTGCCAGCAGCCAAGTCGGGCGGGGACCAGCAACCTACGAGCAGTACTTC	CASSQVGRGPATYEQYF
-	13	-	TRBJ1-2	TRBV6-5	TGTGCCAGCAGAAAGGGGGTATACTATGGCTACACCTTC	CASRKGVYYGYTF
few	14	-	TRBJ2-7	TRBV29-1	TGCAGCGTCCAATTCAGGGATTACGCCTACGAGCAGTACTTC	CSVQFRDYAYEQYF
-	14	-	TRBJ1-5	TRBV3-1/TRBV3-2	TGTGCCAGCAGCCTAGGACAGTCCAATCAGCCCCAGCATTTT	CASSLGQSNQPQHF
-	14	TRBD2	TRBJ2-3	TRBV10-3	TGTGCCATCAGAGCTAGCGGGAGCACAGATACGCAGTATTTT	CAIRASGSTDTQYF
-	15	TRBD1	TRBJ1-1	TRBV25-1	TGTGCCAGCAGTGAATTGACAGGGGTATACACTGAAGCTTTCTTT	CASSELTGVYTEAFF
-	15	-	TRBJ1-4	TRBV28	TGTGCCAGCAGTGGGCCGGGACAAGCTAATGAAAAACTGTTTTTT	CASSGPGQANEKLFF